This record covers a single T cell receptor (beta chain). These data are taken from a study of blood T cell repertoires in COVID-19. At the level of the study: Specimens from acute and convalescent COVID-19 originated in the United States, Italy and Spain.

In the study's own analysis: Cell counts per sample came from amplifying reference gene primers. TCRdb's table, derived via immunoSEQ multiplex PCR, lists solely in-frame clones and lacks some. V and J calls and clone size follow that table, whereas D and trimming were derived from the DNA. The sample holds 100,000 to 120,000 clones, 82% seen once. The CDR3 loop spans 15 amino acids. V was cut by 7 bases and J by 8 bases, with 22 bases left in between. In germline, CDR1 is LNHDA, CDR2 SQIVND (reference sequence). The chain has TRBV19 and TRBJ2-3; D possibly corresponds to TRBD1 (6 bases). This clonotype was sampled from a woman in her sixties or seventies with acute or convalescent COVID-19. Sequencing was carried out using peripheral blood. The CDR3 region is CASKPGTRDSGTQYF. The CDR3 nucleotides read TGTGCCAGTAAACCCGGGACAAGGGATTCGGGTACGCAGTATTTT.